The T cell receptor (beta chain) described here comes from a study of PD-1 blockade in classical Hodgkin lymphoma. Regarding the study as a whole: Newly diagnosed patients and complete responders had comparable diversity at baseline. Why the repertoires differ is still unclear, perhaps disease activity or prior therapy. Compared with baseline, CD4+ but not CD8+ TCR diversity had risen significantly by C4D1. Compared with healthy donors, newly diagnosed patients reportedly showed lower baseline TCR diversity.

This clone was counted between two and nine times. As yet, its antigen is unknown. Measured with immunoSEQ multiplex PCR; TCRdb has only the in-frame clones, and not every one. Of a few thousand clones in the sample, over 75% are singletons; the top ten hold approximately 10%. V was clipped by 8 bases and J by 0 bases, with 8 bases between them. The CDR3 sequence is 14 residues long. The V gene's germline CDR1 is LNHDA and CDR2 SQIVND (reference sequence). Patients all relapsed after autologous stem cell transplantation, and there was variation in brentuximab vedotin exposure. Magnetic negative selection isolated CD8+ T cells from thawed PBMCs.

The source material was CD8+ T cells from blood, sampled at baseline. This rearrangement joins TRBV19 to TRBJ1-6; D unresolved. The sequence was obtained from a human donor with classical Hodgkin lymphoma. CDR3 loop: CASWGSSYNSPLHF. CDR3 coding DNA: TGTGCCAGTTGGGGAAGCTCCTATAATTCACCCCTCCACTTT.